This T cell receptor (beta chain) derives from a study of PD-L1 blockade in urothelial cancer. Time point reported: peripheral blood 6 weeks after treatment start. Trimming took off 5 bases at V and 8 bases at J, with 16 bases between the two ends. From germline, CDR1 is LNHDA and CDR2 SQIVND (reference sequence). This CDR3 comprises 14 residues. This table comes from immunoSEQ multiplex PCR, and its TCRdb copy is limited to in-frame clones, with some not included. This table holds tens of thousands of clones, about 90% found once. This specimen consisted of PBMCs, obtained around atezolizumab (anti-PD-L1) treatment. The chain couples TRBV19 to TRBJ2-4; D may be TRBD2 (5 bases). The sequence derives from an older man with urothelial cancer. CDR3 sequence (DNA): TGTGCCAGTAGTGACGGGCAAAACGGGGACATTCAGTACTTC. It encodes CASSDGQNGDIQYF.